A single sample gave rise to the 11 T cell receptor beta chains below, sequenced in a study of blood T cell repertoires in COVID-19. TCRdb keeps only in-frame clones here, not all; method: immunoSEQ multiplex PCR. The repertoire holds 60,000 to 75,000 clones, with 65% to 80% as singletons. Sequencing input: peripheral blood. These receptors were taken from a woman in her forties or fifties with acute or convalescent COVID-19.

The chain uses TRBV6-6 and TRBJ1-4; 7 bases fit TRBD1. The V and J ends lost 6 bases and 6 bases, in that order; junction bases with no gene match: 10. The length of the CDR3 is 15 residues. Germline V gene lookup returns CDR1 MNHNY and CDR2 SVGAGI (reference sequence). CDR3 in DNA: TGTGCCAGCAGGAAACCAGGGGGAGCGTATGAAAAACTGTTTTTT. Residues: CASRKPGGAYEKLFF.

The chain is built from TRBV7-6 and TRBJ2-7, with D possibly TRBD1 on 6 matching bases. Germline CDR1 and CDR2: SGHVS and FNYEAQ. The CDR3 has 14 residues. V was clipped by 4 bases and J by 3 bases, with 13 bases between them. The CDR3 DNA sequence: TGTGCCAGCAGCTCCGGGGAAGGGGGCTACGAGCAGTACTTC. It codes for CASSSGEGGYEQYF.

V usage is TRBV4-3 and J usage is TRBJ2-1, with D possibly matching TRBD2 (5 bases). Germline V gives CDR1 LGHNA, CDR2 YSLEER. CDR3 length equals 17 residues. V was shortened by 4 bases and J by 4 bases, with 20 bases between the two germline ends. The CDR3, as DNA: TGCGCCAGCAGCCGCCTCCCGCTAGCCGAAGATTACAATGAGCAGTTCTTC. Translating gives CASSRLPLAEDYNEQFF.

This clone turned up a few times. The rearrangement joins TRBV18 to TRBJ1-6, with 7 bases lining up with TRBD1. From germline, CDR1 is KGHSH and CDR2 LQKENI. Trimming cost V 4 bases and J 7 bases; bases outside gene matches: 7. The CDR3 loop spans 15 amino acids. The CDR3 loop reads CASSLSTGQNSPLHF. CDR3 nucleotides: TGTGCCAGCTCACTCTCTACGGGACAGAATTCACCCCTCCACTTT.

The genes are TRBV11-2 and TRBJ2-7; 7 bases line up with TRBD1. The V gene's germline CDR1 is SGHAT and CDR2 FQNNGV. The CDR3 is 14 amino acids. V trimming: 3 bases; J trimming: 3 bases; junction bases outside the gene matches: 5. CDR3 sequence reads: CASSFSDRVYEQYF. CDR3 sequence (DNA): TGTGCCAGCAGCTTCAGCGACAGGGTCTACGAGCAGTACTTC.

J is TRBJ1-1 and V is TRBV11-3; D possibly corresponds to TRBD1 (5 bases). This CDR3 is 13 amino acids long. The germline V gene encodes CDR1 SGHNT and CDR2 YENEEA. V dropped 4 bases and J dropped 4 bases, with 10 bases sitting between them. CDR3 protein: CASSSDQGTEAFF. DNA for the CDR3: TGTGCCAGCAGCTCGGATCAGGGCACTGAAGCTTTCTTT.

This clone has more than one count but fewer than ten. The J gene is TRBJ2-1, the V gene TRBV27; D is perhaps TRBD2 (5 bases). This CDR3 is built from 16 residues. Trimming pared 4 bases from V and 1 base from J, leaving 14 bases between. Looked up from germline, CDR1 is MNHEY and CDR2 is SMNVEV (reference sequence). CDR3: CASSSNGSPSYNEQFF. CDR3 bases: TGTGCCAGCAGTTCAAATGGGAGCCCGTCCTACAATGAGCAGTTCTTC.

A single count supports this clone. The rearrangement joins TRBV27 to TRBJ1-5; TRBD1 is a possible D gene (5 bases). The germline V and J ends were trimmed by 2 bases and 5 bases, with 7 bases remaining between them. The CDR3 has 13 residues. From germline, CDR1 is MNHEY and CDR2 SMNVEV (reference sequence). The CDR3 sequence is CASSLGGDQPQHF. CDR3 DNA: TGTGCCAGCAGTTTAGGGGGGGATCAGCCCCAGCATTTT.

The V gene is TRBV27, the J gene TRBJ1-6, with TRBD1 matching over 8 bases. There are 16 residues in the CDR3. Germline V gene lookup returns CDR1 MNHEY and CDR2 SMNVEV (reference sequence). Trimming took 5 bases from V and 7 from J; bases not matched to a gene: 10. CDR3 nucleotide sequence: TGTGCCAGCAGTCGGTCCGGGGACAGGTTCAATTCACCCCTCCACTTT. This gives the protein CASSRSGDRFNSPLHF.

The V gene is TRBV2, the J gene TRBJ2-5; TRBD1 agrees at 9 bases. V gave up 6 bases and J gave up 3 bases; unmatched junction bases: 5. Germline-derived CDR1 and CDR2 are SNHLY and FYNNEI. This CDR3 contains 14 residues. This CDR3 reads CASREGTGKETQYF. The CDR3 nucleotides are TGTGCCAGCAGAGAGGGGACAGGGAAAGAGACCCAGTACTTC.

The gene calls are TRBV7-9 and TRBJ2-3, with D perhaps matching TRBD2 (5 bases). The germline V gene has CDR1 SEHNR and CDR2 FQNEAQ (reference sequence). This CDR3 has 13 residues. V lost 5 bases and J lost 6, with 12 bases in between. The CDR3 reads CASSSTGYDTQYF. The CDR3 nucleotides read TGTGCCAGCAGCAGCACGGGATACGATACGCAGTATTTT.